This T cell receptor (beta chain) was identified in a study of shared clonotypes between healthy human individuals. Naive-designated CD8 cells lacked CD45RO, were positively enriched for CCR7, and omitted terminally differentiated effector memory CD45RA+ cells. Donors, healthy HIV-negative adults, lacked recent acute infections or vaccinations. The germline V gene encodes CDR1 SGHVS and CDR2 FNYEAQ. Trimming stripped 5 bases from V and 5 bases from J, with 10 bases between. The CDR3 covers 13 residues. Findings and limits, study-wide: Expectations were that clonotype sharing among donors would be affected by sequencing depth.

TCRdb keeps only in-frame clones here, not all; method: immunoSEQ multiplex PCR. In the table there are hundreds of thousands of clones, around 95% of which are singletons. The sample holds a few counts of this clone. Antigen specificity is unknown. This TCR came from a young woman in good health. Sequenced material: naive CD8+ T cells sorted from blood. The chain links TRBV7-6 to TRBJ1-5; the D is unclear. The CDR3 region is CASSVNPDQPQHF. The CDR3 bases are TGTGCCAGCAGCGTTAACCCCGATCAGCCCCAGCATTTT.